Shown below are 14 T cell receptor beta chains from a single sample sequenced in a study of cytomegalovirus exposure and HLA in healthy donors. PCR was performed using 60 Vbeta and 13 Jbeta primers. Method: immunoSEQ multiplex PCR; TCRdb's copy keeps in-frame clones and lacks some. Of 90,000 to 150,000 clones listed, approximately 77% were seen once; the top ten hold 4.5% to 5%. Sequences were obtained from PBMCs. Every receptor here comes from a man in his fifties in good health and CMV-seropositive.

CDR3 sequence reads: CASSLGATSGNTIYF. For the CDR3, the DNA is TGTGCCAGCAGCTTAGGGGCCACCTCTGGAAACACCATATATTTT. This sequence joins TRBV5-6 and TRBJ1-3; perhaps TRBD1 as D (5 bases). The CDR3 extends over 15 amino acids. Trimming cost V 2 bases and J 0 bases, with 9 bases left between them. The V gene's germline CDR1 is SGHDT and CDR2 YYEEEE.

The chain uses TRBV28 and TRBJ1-5; D gene unclear. This CDR3 spans 14 amino acids. Germline V gene lookup returns CDR1 MDHEN and CDR2 SYDVKM. The V and J ends lost 5 bases and 0 bases respectively, with 8 bases between them. The chain's CDR3 is CASSRFYSNQPQHF. For the CDR3, the DNA is TGTGCCAGCAGTCGGTTCTATAGCAATCAGCCCCAGCATTTT.

The V gene is TRBV6-5, the J gene TRBJ1-5, with 7 bases matching TRBD1. V gave up 4 bases and J gave up 4 bases; unmatched junction bases: 1. The CDR3 has 13 residues. CDR1 and CDR2 (germline): MNHEY, SVGAGI. CDR3 amino acids: CASSLDRNQPQHF. The CDR3 region has the DNA TGTGCCAGCAGTTTGGACAGGAATCAGCCCCAGCATTTT.

The chain is built from TRBV5-1 and TRBJ1-2; TRBD1 matches at 8 bases. CDR1 and CDR2 from the germline V gene are SGHRS and YFSETQ. The CDR3 totals 14 residues. V gave up 4 bases and J gave up 0 bases; unmatched junction bases: 2. The CDR3 region has the DNA TGCGCCAGCAGCCGACAGGGGACTAACTATGGCTACACCTTC. Its protein is CASSRQGTNYGYTF.

The chain recombines TRBV5-6 with TRBJ1-2; maybe TRBD1 (5 bases). V lost 1 base and J lost 0, with 7 bases in between. Germline CDR1 reads SGHDT; CDR2 reads YYEEEE. CDR3 size: 14 residues. The DNA for the CDR3 is TGTGCCAGCAGCTTGCCAGGGACTAACTATGGCTACACCTTC. Translation: CASSLPGTNYGYTF.

This clone was seen a handful of times. Here the CDR3 DNA reads TGTGCCAGTAGTCCGGGGGAATACTATGGCTACACCTTC. Encoded protein: CASSPGEYYGYTF. This chain joins TRBV19 and TRBJ1-2; D is possibly TRBD1 (5 bases). The CDR3 contains 13 residues. Germline V lookup: CDR1 LNHDA, CDR2 SQIVND (reference sequence). Trimming stripped 5 bases from V and 3 bases from J, with 10 bases between.

A few counts support this clone. The V call is TRBV6-5, the J call TRBJ2-1, with 8 bases lining up with TRBD1. Germline V CDR1 and CDR2: MNHEY, SVGAGI. The V gene end was trimmed by 5 bases and the J gene end by 5 bases; junction bases not matched to a gene: 8. This CDR3 is built from 15 residues. The CDR3 spells CASSRRTGPNNEQFF. In nucleotides, the CDR3 is TGTGCCAGCAGTAGACGGACAGGGCCGAACAATGAGCAGTTCTTC.

J is TRBJ2-2 and V is TRBV25-1; 8 nucleotides match TRBD1. The trim removed 2 bases at V and 4 bases at J, leaving 3 bases unmatched. The CDR3 sequence is 15 residues long. Germline V gene data show CDR1 as MGHDK and CDR2 as SYGVNS. CDR3 amino acids: CASSEGTGGTGELFF. Here the CDR3 DNA reads TGTGCCAGCAGTGAAGGGACAGGTGGCACCGGGGAGCTGTTTTTT. Combining the CDR3 with reference TRBV25-1 and TRBJ2-2 gives the whole variable domain EADIYQTPRYLVIGTGKKITLECSQTMGHDKMYWYQQDPGMELHLIHYSYGVNSTEKGDLSSESTVSRIRTEHFPLTLESARPSHTSQYLCASSEGTGGTGELFFGEGSRLTVL.

The V gene is TRBV19, the J gene TRBJ2-2; 9 bases line up with TRBD1. The CDR3 contains 16 residues. Germline V lookup: CDR1 LNHDA, CDR2 SQIVND (reference sequence). Trimming removed 2 bases from V and 0 bases from J; junction bases left unmatched: 1. Written as DNA, the CDR3 is TGTGCCAGTAGTATACGGACAGGGGCGAACACCGGGGAGCTGTTTTTT. This codes for CASSIRTGANTGELFF. Full variable domain (outside the CDR3, taken from reference TRBV19 and TRBJ2-2): DGGITQSPKYLFRKEGQNVTLSCEQNLNHDAMYWYRQDPGQGLRLIYYSQIVNDFQKGDIAEGYSVSREKKESFPLTVTSAQKNPTAFYLCASSIRTGANTGELFFGEGSRLTVL.

This clone was observed a handful of times. The chain joins TRBV11-3 to TRBJ2-7, with D perhaps TRBD2 (6 bases). This CDR3 is 14 amino acids long. CDR1 is SGHNT, CDR2 YENEEA, per germline. Trimming shortened V by 2 bases and J by 5 bases, and 13 bases separated the two germline ends. The CDR3 nucleotides are TGTGCCAGCAGCTTAACGGCGGGACCCCACGAGCAGTACTTC. This codes for CASSLTAGPHEQYF.

The rearrangement uses TRBV7-2 and TRBJ1-1; D gene ambiguous. V was cut by 7 bases and J by 4 bases, with 13 bases left in between. Germline CDR1 reads SGHTA; CDR2 reads FQGNSA. The length of the CDR3 is 13 residues. The CDR3 reads CASTRGRITEAFF. The DNA of the CDR3 is TGTGCCAGCACTCGGGGTCGTATCACTGAAGCTTTCTTT.

This clone was counted only a few times. The V call is TRBV25-1, the J call TRBJ2-5, with TRBD2 identical over 10 bases. This CDR3 comprises 17 residues. The ends lost 6 bases at V and 1 base at J; junction bases unmatched: 11. CDR1 MGHDK and CDR2 SYGVNS come from the germline V gene. The CDR3 sequence is CASRRTSGNPLQETQYF. The CDR3 nucleotides are TGTGCCAGCAGGAGAACTAGCGGGAACCCACTCCAAGAGACCCAGTACTTC.

The chain links TRBV19 to TRBJ1-5, with D maybe TRBD1 (6 bases). CDR3 size: 13 residues. Trimming took off 3 bases at V and 7 bases at J, with 10 bases between the two ends. Germline values: CDR1 LNHDA, CDR2 SQIVND (reference sequence). The CDR3 DNA sequence: TGTGCCAGTAGTATGGTCAGGGGACAGCCCCAGCATTTT. Residues: CASSMVRGQPQHF.

Concerning this clone: Distinct nucleotide sequences in the sample also encode this CDR3. This chain links TRBV5-1 with TRBJ2-1; 9 nucleotides align to TRBD1. Trimming at V came to 0 bases and at J to 4 bases, leaving 2 bases not matched to a gene. CDR3 length: 15 amino acids. Germline V gene lookup returns CDR1 SGHRS and CDR2 YFSETQ. As DNA, the CDR3 is TGCGCCAGCAGCTTGGGTGGGACAGGGTACAATGAGCAGTTCTTC. Amino acids: CASSLGGTGYNEQFF.